The next 13 T cell receptor beta chains were all read from a single sample in a study of control samples from healthy donors and cancer patients. Assay: immunoSEQ multiplex PCR; the TCRdb copy retains only in-frame clones and omits some. The sample has more than 15,000 clones; roughly 85% are singletons. Sequencing was done on a sample of PBMCs. The receptors were sampled from a man aged 80 or over with head and neck cancer.

CDR3 region: CASSWGLAGGVSYEQYF. The CDR3 nucleotides are TGTGCCAGCAGCTGGGGACTAGCGGGAGGTGTATCCTACGAGCAGTACTTC. The chain links TRBV5-8 to TRBJ2-7, with 15 bases that match TRBD2. Looked up from germline, CDR1 is SGHTS and CDR2 is YDEGEE. Trimming at V came to 3 bases and at J to 1 base, leaving 5 bases not matched to a gene. CDR3 length: 17 amino acids.

The chain uses TRBV29-1 and TRBJ2-1; D is perhaps TRBD1 (6 bases). Germline V CDR1 and CDR2: SQVTM, ANQGSEA. The CDR3 consists of 11 residues. Trimming cost V 7 bases and J 12 bases, with 16 bases left between them. The CDR3 protein is CSGERTGRQFF. The CDR3 DNA reads TGCAGCGGGGAACGAACAGGGCGGCAGTTCTTC.

This clone was detected once. The V call is TRBV7-9, the J call TRBJ2-5, with TRBD1 identical over 8 bases. Germline V gene sequence: CDR1 SEHNR, CDR2 FQNEAQ (reference sequence). The CDR3 runs to 16 residues. V lost 0 bases and J lost 3; bases outside the gene matches: 6. CDR3 in amino acids: CASSLAEGQAEETQYF. The CDR3 bases are TGTGCCAGCAGCTTAGCGGAGGGACAGGCGGAAGAGACCCAGTACTTC. The complete variable domain, with remaining parts taken from reference TRBV7-9 and TRBJ2-5, reads DTGVSQNPRHKITKRGQNVTFRCDPISEHNRLYWYRQTLGQGPEFLTYFQNEAQLEKSRLLSDRFSAERPKGSFSTLEIQRTEQGDSAMYLCASSLAEGQAEETQYFGPGTRLLVL.

With respect to this clone: The same CDR3 also results from other DNA sequences found in this sample. The chain combines TRBV5-4 with TRBJ2-1, with D tentatively TRBD2 (6 bases). Trimming took off 3 bases at V and 5 bases at J, with 12 bases between the two ends. Per germline, CDR1 SGHNT and CDR2 YYREEE (reference sequence). There are 14 residues in the CDR3. The CDR3 loop is CASSSRTGDNEQFF. The DNA for the CDR3 is TGTGCCAGCAGCTCCCGGACGGGAGACAATGAGCAGTTCTTC.

The rearrangement links TRBV9 to TRBJ1-1; D remains unclear. This CDR3 contains 13 residues. CDR1 is SGDLS and CDR2 is YYNGEE in the germline V gene. Trimming removed 4 bases from V and 2 bases from J, with 9 bases in between. Here the CDR3 reads CASSSDHNTEAFF. The DNA of the CDR3 is TGTGCCAGCAGCTCTGACCATAACACTGAAGCTTTCTTT.

The V and J genes are TRBV28 and TRBJ1-3; 7 nucleotides match TRBD1. Germline V gene sequence: CDR1 MDHEN, CDR2 SYDVKM. This CDR3 is built from 19 residues. With V trimmed by 10 bases and J by 0 bases, 21 bases remained unmatched. CDR3 nucleotide sequence: TGTGCCACGAGAACTGATCCCGGGACAGATAAATTCTCTGGAAACACCATATATTTT. Its translation: CATRTDPGTDKFSGNTIYF.

The CDR3 sequence is CASSLATTLSYEQYF. For the CDR3, the DNA is TGTGCCAGCAGCCTTGCAACCACCCTCTCCTACGAGCAGTACTTC. The chain couples TRBV7-2 to TRBJ2-7; D gene unclear. The V end was cut by 5 bases, the J end by 0 bases, with 14 bases between. Germline CDR1 SGHTA, CDR2 FQGNSA. The CDR3 has 15 amino acids.

The chain combines TRBV24-1 with TRBJ2-1, with D hard to call. This CDR3 is built from 13 residues. The germline V and J ends were trimmed by 4 bases and 12 bases, with 15 bases remaining between them. Germline V gene lookup returns CDR1 KGHDR and CDR2 SFDVKD. In DNA form, the CDR3 reads TGTGCCACCAGTGACGACACCTTGGGTGGGCAGTTCTTC. Translating gives CATSDDTLGGQFF.

In DNA form, the CDR3 reads TGTGCCAGTAGTATCACAGTCGGAGGTCCCTACGAGCAGTACTTC. Translating it yields CASSITVGGPYEQYF. The J gene is TRBJ2-7, the V gene TRBV19; possible D gene TRBD2, 5 bases. This CDR3 comprises 15 residues. Trimming took 3 bases from V and 2 from J, leaving 14 bases between them. The germline V gene encodes CDR1 LNHDA and CDR2 SQIVND (reference sequence).

This clone occurred once. The rearrangement joins TRBV6-2 or TRBV6-3 to TRBJ1-1; D possibly corresponds to TRBD1 (5 bases). This CDR3 has 15 amino acids. Germline CDR1 reads MNHEY; CDR2 reads SVGEGT. V lost 1 base to trimming and J lost 0 bases, with 9 bases between them. The CDR3 region is CASSYWGGLNTEAFF. CDR3 in DNA: TGTGCCAGCAGTTACTGGGGCGGCCTGAACACTGAAGCTTTCTTT.

This rearrangement joins TRBV5-6 to TRBJ2-7; 9 bases line up with TRBD2. Germline loops: CDR1 SGHDT, CDR2 YYEEEE. Unmatched junction bases numbered 7, after V lost 0 bases and J lost 6 bases. This CDR3 has 15 amino acids. CDR3 amino acids: CASSLGWREGLEQYF. In DNA form, the CDR3 reads TGTGCCAGCAGCTTGGGATGGCGGGAGGGCCTCGAGCAGTACTTC.

The genes are TRBV3-1 (or the pseudogene TRBV3-2) and TRBJ2-1; 9 bases agree with TRBD2. The CDR3 is made up of 16 amino acids. With 0 bases clipped from V and 6 bases from J, the junction kept 6 bases outside the gene matches. Germline-derived CDR1 and CDR2 are LGHDT and YNNKEL (reference sequence). The CDR3 nucleotides read TGTGCCAGCAGCCAAGAGGGCGGGAGGGCCCTCAATGAGCAGTTCTTC. Translating it yields CASSQEGGRALNEQFF.

This clone came up a few times. This chain connects TRBV21-1 to TRBJ1-5; TRBD1 is taken as the D call from the table, unchecked against the DNA. TRBV21-1 is tagged as a pseudogene. This CDR3 comprises 12 residues. CDR3 protein: CAPQGFNQPQHF. CDR3 DNA sequence: TGTGCCCCCCAGGGATTCAATCAGCCCCAGCATTTT.